This entry lists 32 T cell receptor beta chains sequenced from one sample in a study of blood T cell repertoires in COVID-19. The table came from immunoSEQ multiplex PCR; TCRdb's copy has only in-frame clones and leaves some out. The sample includes roughly 340,000 clones, about nine tenths of them seen just once. Sequences were obtained from peripheral blood. The receptors shown here come from a woman in her seventies with COVID-19, enrolled during active disease.

The gene calls are TRBV7-8 and TRBJ1-5, with D perhaps TRBD1 (5 bases). CDR3 size: 19 residues. V lost 5 bases and J lost 5, with 28 bases in between. The germline CDR1 and CDR2 sequences are SGHVS and FQNEAQ. The CDR3 loop is CASSRAGEGGSGVHQPQHF. CDR3 in DNA: TGTGCCAGCAGCCGAGCGGGGGAGGGAGGTTCCGGAGTTCATCAGCCCCAGCATTTT.

The V and J genes are TRBV12-3 or TRBV12-4 and TRBJ2-1; D unclear. The CDR3 covers 8 residues. The V and J ends lost 8 bases and 13 bases respectively, with 6 bases between them. The CDR3 nucleotides read TGTGCCAGCCCCCTTCAGTTCTTC. Residues: CASPLQFF.

V usage is TRBV28 and J usage is TRBJ1-1; D might be TRBD1 (5 bases). The V end lost 1 base, the J end lost 5 bases, and 11 bases lay between the germline ends. Germline CDR1 is MDHEN and CDR2 is SYDVKM. The CDR3 is made up of 14 amino acids. CDR3 nucleotide sequence: TGTGCCAGCAGTTTATTTTCACAGGAAACTGAAGCTTTCTTT. Protein sequence: CASSLFSQETEAFF. Using reference TRBV28 and TRBJ1-1 for the parts outside the CDR3, the full variable domain is DVKVTQSSRYLVKRTGEKVFLECVQDMDHENMFWYRQDPGLGLRLIYFSYDVKMKEKGDIPEGYSVSREKKERFSLILESASTNQTSMYLCASSLFSQETEAFFGQGTRLTVV.

The chain uses TRBV30 and TRBJ2-1; D possibly corresponds to TRBD1 (6 bases). Trimming pared 1 base from V and 8 bases from J, leaving 21 bases between. The length of the CDR3 is 16 residues. The germline gives CDR1 GTSNPN, CDR2 SVGIG (reference sequence). CDR3 sequence (DNA): TGTGCCTGGAGTGCTTGGCAGGGGCGAAAGATTGATGAGCAGTTCTTC. This sequence encodes CAWSAWQGRKIDEQFF. The entire variable domain, with the rest obtained from reference TRBV30 and TRBJ2-1, is as follows: SQTIHQWPATLVQPVGSPLSLECTVEGTSNPNLYWYRQAAGRGLQLLFYSVGIGQISSEVPQNLSASRPQDRQFILSSKKLLLSDSGFYLCAWSAWQGRKIDEQFFGPGTRLTVL.

The rearrangement uses TRBV28 and TRBJ2-7, with 7 bases aligning to TRBD1. The V gene's germline CDR1 is MDHEN and CDR2 SYDVKM. The CDR3 totals 13 residues. V shed 10 bases and J 3 bases; nucleotides not matched to a gene: 9. The CDR3 loop reads CATFQSGGYEQYF. The CDR3 bases are TGTGCCACCTTTCAATCAGGGGGCTACGAGCAGTACTTC.

The rearrangement joins TRBV7-9 to TRBJ2-5; the D gene is possibly TRBD2 (5 bases). The CDR3 runs to 15 residues. Germline V CDR1 and CDR2: SEHNR, FQNEAQ (reference sequence). The germline V and J ends were trimmed by 5 bases and 2 bases, with 15 bases remaining between them. This chain's CDR3 is CASSPGLILQETQYF. The CDR3 DNA is TGTGCCAGCAGCCCCGGACTGATATTACAAGAGACCCAGTACTTC.

This sequence joins TRBV25-1 and TRBJ1-1, with D perhaps matching TRBD1 (5 bases). The V end was cut by 1 base, the J end by 1 base, with 10 bases between. The CDR3 spans 15 residues. Germline CDR1 is MGHDK and CDR2 is SYGVNS. Written as DNA, the CDR3 is TGTGCCAGCAGTGAATCGTGGGGCCCGAACACTGAAGCTTTCTTT. Its translation is CASSESWGPNTEAFF.

This chain connects TRBV24-1 to TRBJ1-2, with D unclear. The length of the CDR3 is 14 residues. Germline lookup yields CDR1 KGHDR and CDR2 SFDVKD. Deletions cut 4 bases from V and 1 base from J, with 9 bases between. The CDR3 spells CATSEPRDNYGYTF. DNA of the CDR3: TGTGCCACCAGTGAACCCCGGGATAACTATGGCTACACCTTC.

This rearrangement joins TRBV5-6 to TRBJ1-2; D is perhaps TRBD1 (5 bases). Trimming cost V 6 bases and J 4 bases, with 16 bases left between them. This CDR3 has 14 amino acids. Germline V gene data show CDR1 as SGHDT and CDR2 as YYEEEE. CDR3 nucleotide sequence: TGTGCCAGCACCCAACTCACCGGGGGCTATGGCTACACCTTC. It yields the protein CASTQLTGGYGYTF.

The J gene is TRBJ1-3, the V gene TRBV6-5; 7 bases are shared with TRBD1. Germline V lookup: CDR1 MNHEY, CDR2 SVGAGI. The length of the CDR3 is 15 residues. The J segment lost 0 bases and the V segment lost 8 bases, leaving 7 bases of the junction unmatched. The CDR3 sequence is CASAKGADSGNTIYF. Written as DNA, the CDR3 is TGTGCCAGCGCAAAGGGGGCCGACTCTGGAAACACCATATATTTT.

This chain joins TRBV19 and TRBJ2-3; 8 bases map to TRBD1. CDR1 and CDR2 (germline): LNHDA, SQIVND (reference sequence). V shed 6 bases and J 5 bases; nucleotides not matched to a gene: 13. The CDR3 covers 16 residues. The CDR3, as DNA: TGTGCCAGTAGCCCGTCCCCGGGACAGGCGGTAGATACGCAGTATTTT. This codes for CASSPSPGQAVDTQYF. The full variable domain, with the rest looked up from reference TRBV19 and TRBJ2-3, is DGGITQSPKYLFRKEGQNVTLSCEQNLNHDAMYWYRQDPGQGLRLIYYSQIVNDFQKGDIAEGYSVSREKKESFPLTVTSAQKNPTAFYLCASSPSPGQAVDTQYFGPGTRLTVL.

This chain joins TRBV12-3 or TRBV12-4 and TRBJ1-2; no clear D gene. This CDR3 is 12 amino acids long. Trimming stripped 4 bases from V and 5 bases from J, with 8 bases between. DNA for the CDR3: TGTGCCAGCAGTTCGTGGCCGTATGGCTACACCTTC. Its protein product is CASSSWPYGYTF.

This clone was recorded once. CDR3 protein: CAWTPDRAGNTIYF. In nucleotides, the CDR3 is TGTGCCTGGACTCCCGACAGGGCTGGAAACACCATATATTTT. This chain uses TRBV30 with TRBJ1-3, with TRBD1 matching 7 bases. The ends lost 4 bases at V and 2 bases at J; junction bases unmatched: 5. The germline CDR1 and CDR2 sequences are GTSNPN and SVGIG (reference sequence). CDR3 length equals 14 residues.

The rearrangement uses TRBV27 and TRBJ2-7; 7 nucleotides align to TRBD1. After removal of 6 bases from V and 3 bases from J, the junction contained 14 bases not matched to a gene. The length of the CDR3 is 16 residues. Germline V lookup: CDR1 MNHEY, CDR2 SMNVEV (reference sequence). The CDR3 is CASRPGPGQLVYEQYF. In nucleotides, the CDR3 is TGTGCCAGCAGGCCTGGGCCGGGACAGTTGGTCTACGAGCAGTACTTC.

This clone was observed a single time. The genes are TRBV4-1 and TRBJ2-5; tentative D call: TRBD1 (5 bases). The CDR3 runs to 13 residues. Per germline, CDR1 MGHRA and CDR2 YSYEKL. Trimming removed 7 bases at V and 2 bases at J, with 11 bases between. The CDR3 DNA is TGCGCCAGCAACCATAGGACACAAGAGACCCAGTACTTC. Translated, it gives CASNHRTQETQYF.

This rearrangement joins TRBV11-2 to TRBJ1-3; possibly TRBD1 for D (6 bases). This CDR3 has 14 amino acids. Germline assignment: CDR1 SGHAT and CDR2 FQNNGV. Trimming removed 6 bases at V and 0 bases at J, with 9 bases between. CDR3 sequence reads: CASRQGTSGNTIYF. The CDR3 coding sequence is TGTGCCAGCAGACAGGGCACCTCTGGAAACACCATATATTTT.

This chain links TRBV7-9 with TRBJ2-1; D remains ambiguous. Germline V gives CDR1 SEHNR, CDR2 FQNEAQ (reference sequence). The CDR3 totals 14 residues. Deletions cut 5 bases from V and 4 bases from J, with 12 bases between. The DNA for the CDR3 is TGTGCCAGCAGCCCCCCTGGCGGATACAATGAGCAGTTCTTC. It is translated as CASSPPGGYNEQFF.

V is TRBV2 and J is TRBJ2-7, with 10 nucleotides matching TRBD1. Germline CDR1 reads SNHLY; CDR2 reads FYNNEI. The CDR3 runs to 14 residues. Germline trimming cut 5 bases from V and 6 bases from J; bases unmatched to any gene: 7. This chain's CDR3 is CASSSGQGTSEQYF. In DNA, the CDR3 is TGTGCCAGCAGTTCGGGACAGGGGACTTCCGAGCAGTACTTC.

The chain links TRBV11-3 to TRBJ2-3; no firm D call. Trimming cost V 5 bases and J 6 bases, with 12 bases left between them. The CDR3 consists of 13 residues. Germline CDR1 and CDR2: SGHNT and YENEEA. The CDR3 protein is CASSIGMRDTQYF. The CDR3 DNA is TGTGCCAGCAGCATTGGTATGAGGGATACGCAGTATTTT.

This sequence joins TRBV10-1 and TRBJ2-5; possible D gene TRBD2, 5 bases. From germline, CDR1 is WNHNN and CDR2 SYGVQD (reference sequence). This CDR3 is built from 13 residues. The V end was cut by 3 bases, the J end by 5 bases, with 10 bases between. CDR3 loop: CASSDNRGETQYF. In DNA, the CDR3 is TGCGCCAGCAGTGATAACCGAGGGGAGACCCAGTACTTC.

The chain recombines TRBV27 with TRBJ1-1; D unresolved. The CDR3 extends over 15 amino acids. V gave up 4 bases and J gave up 3 bases, with 15 bases separating them. The germline CDR1 and CDR2 sequences are MNHEY and SMNVEV (reference sequence). The CDR3 region is CASSYGPLEDTEAFF. The CDR3 coding sequence is TGTGCCAGCAGTTACGGACCCCTGGAGGACACTGAAGCTTTCTTT.

The V gene is TRBV28, the J gene TRBJ2-7; no reliable D call. V was shortened by 3 bases and J by 0 bases, with 6 bases between the two germline ends. This CDR3 contains 13 residues. CDR1 is MDHEN, CDR2 SYDVKM, per germline. CDR3 residues: CASSFLSSYEQYF. CDR3 bases: TGTGCCAGCAGTTTTCTGAGCTCCTACGAGCAGTACTTC.

The J gene is TRBJ2-5, the V gene TRBV27; tentative D call: TRBD1 (6 bases). Deletions cut 6 bases from V and 2 bases from J, with 19 bases between. Germline CDR1 is MNHEY and CDR2 is SMNVEV (reference sequence). This CDR3 has 16 residues. The CDR3 is CASSLTPGHIQETQYF. Written as DNA, the CDR3 is TGTGCCAGCAGCCTCACACCGGGACACATACAAGAGACCCAGTACTTC.

The chain recombines TRBV9 with TRBJ2-2; 9 bases align to TRBD1. V shed 4 bases, J shed 6 bases, and the junction held 4 bases outside the gene matches. Germline V gives CDR1 SGDLS, CDR2 YYNGEE. The CDR3 is 14 amino acids. In nucleotides, the CDR3 is TGTGCCAGCAGCCGTACAGGGGGCCCCGGGGAGCTGTTTTTT. Translated: CASSRTGGPGELFF. Drawing the rest from reference TRBV9 and TRBJ2-2, the complete variable domain is DSGVTQTPKHLITATGQRVTLRCSPRSGDLSVYWYQQSLDQGLQFLIQYYNGEERAKGNILERFSAQQFPDLHSELNLSSLELGDSALYFCASSRTGGPGELFFGEGSRLTVL.

The rearrangement uses TRBV28 and TRBJ1-2; possibly TRBD1 for D (5 bases). V was pared by 6 bases and J by 2 bases, with 10 bases between. This CDR3 is 13 amino acids long. Germline CDR1 is MDHEN and CDR2 is SYDVKM. The CDR3, as DNA: TGTGCCAGCAGACGGAGGGGAAACTATGGCTACACCTTC. Encoded protein: CASRRRGNYGYTF.

Only a few counts were recorded for this clone. The chain uses TRBV19 and TRBJ2-2; D may be TRBD1 (5 bases). The CDR3 totals 13 residues. V lost 6 bases and J 5 bases, leaving 10 bases between the germline ends. CDR1 is LNHDA and CDR2 is SQIVND in the germline V gene (reference sequence). CDR3 DNA sequence: TGTGCCAGTAGGCAGGGATGGACCGGGGAGCTGTTTTTT. This codes for CASRQGWTGELFF.

This chain joins TRBV7-2 and TRBJ2-7, with D perhaps TRBD2 (5 bases). This CDR3 is 14 amino acids long. Trimming shortened V by 5 bases and J by 3 bases, and 14 bases separated the two germline ends. Germline V gives CDR1 SGHTA, CDR2 FQGNSA. The CDR3 here is CASSTKSRDYEQYF. The CDR3 region has the DNA TGTGCCAGCAGCACGAAATCCCGGGACTACGAGCAGTACTTC.

V gene TRBV5-1 combines with J gene TRBJ2-5, with D possibly being TRBD1 (6 bases). The germline gives CDR1 SGHRS, CDR2 YFSETQ. The CDR3 spans 14 residues. Trimming took off 5 bases at V and 4 bases at J, with 15 bases between the two ends. The CDR3 loop reads CASSKQGPPETQYF. The CDR3 nucleotides read TGCGCCAGCAGTAAACAGGGTCCCCCAGAGACCCAGTACTTC. Full variable domain (outside the CDR3, taken from reference TRBV5-1 and TRBJ2-5): KAGVTQTPRYLIKTRGQQVTLSCSPISGHRSVSWYQQTPGQGLQFLFEYFSETQRNKGNFPGRFSGRQFSNSRSEMNVSTLELGDSALYLCASSKQGPPETQYFGPGTRLLVL.

This chain joins TRBV30 and TRBJ2-1; 10 bases line up with TRBD1. V was pared by 5 bases and J by 8 bases, with 9 bases of the junction left unmatched. From germline, CDR1 is GTSNPN and CDR2 SVGIG (reference sequence). This CDR3 comprises 14 residues. The CDR3 region is CAWSRTGGQDEQFF. The CDR3 DNA reads TGTGCCTGGTCCCGGACAGGGGGTCAGGATGAGCAGTTCTTC.

V gene TRBV7-2 combines with J gene TRBJ1-1; D is ambiguous. The germline gives CDR1 SGHTA, CDR2 FQGNSA. This CDR3 contains 15 residues. V was pared by 5 bases and J by 2 bases, with 15 bases between. This CDR3 reads CASSGRRGTNTEAFF. The CDR3 nucleotides read TGTGCCAGCAGCGGGCGACGGGGTACAAACACTGAAGCTTTCTTT.

J is TRBJ1-6 and V is TRBV5-1; 7 bases are a match to TRBD1. The length of the CDR3 is 15 residues. V trimming: 0 bases; J trimming: 9 bases; junction bases outside the gene matches: 6. The V gene's germline CDR1 is SGHRS and CDR2 YFSETQ. CDR3 sequence: CASSLATTGISPLHF. DNA for the CDR3: TGCGCCAGCAGCTTGGCCACGACAGGGATTTCACCCCTCCACTTT.

The rearrangement links TRBV9 to TRBJ1-2; D is uncertain. Per germline, CDR1 SGDLS and CDR2 YYNGEE. The CDR3 length is 15 residues. V lost 0 bases, J lost 0 bases, and 9 bases lay in between. DNA of the CDR3: TGTGCCAGCAGCGTAGATGGAGGGTCTAACTATGGCTACACCTTC. It translates to CASSVDGGSNYGYTF.